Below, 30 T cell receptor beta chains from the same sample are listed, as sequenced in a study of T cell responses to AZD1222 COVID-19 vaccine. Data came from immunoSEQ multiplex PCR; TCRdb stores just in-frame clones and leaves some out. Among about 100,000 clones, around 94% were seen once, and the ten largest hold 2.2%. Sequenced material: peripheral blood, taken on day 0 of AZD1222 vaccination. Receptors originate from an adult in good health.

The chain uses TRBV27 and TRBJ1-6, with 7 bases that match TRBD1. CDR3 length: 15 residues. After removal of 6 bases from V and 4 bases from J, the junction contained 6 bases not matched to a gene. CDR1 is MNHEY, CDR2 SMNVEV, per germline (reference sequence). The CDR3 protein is CASRTGTAYNSPLHF. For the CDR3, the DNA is TGTGCCAGCAGGACAGGGACAGCTTATAATTCACCCCTCCACTTT.

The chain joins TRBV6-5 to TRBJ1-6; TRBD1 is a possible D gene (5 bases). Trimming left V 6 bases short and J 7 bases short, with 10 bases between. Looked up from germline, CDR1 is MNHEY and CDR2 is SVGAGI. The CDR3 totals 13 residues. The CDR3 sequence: CASSNRRNSPLHF. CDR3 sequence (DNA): TGTGCCAGCAGCAACAGGCGGAATTCACCCCTCCACTTT.

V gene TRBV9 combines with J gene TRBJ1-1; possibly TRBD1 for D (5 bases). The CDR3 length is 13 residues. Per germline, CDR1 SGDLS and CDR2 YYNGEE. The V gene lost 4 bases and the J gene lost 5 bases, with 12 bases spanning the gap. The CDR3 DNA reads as TGTGCCAGCAGCCCAGGGATCGGGACTGAAGCTTTCTTT. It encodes CASSPGIGTEAFF. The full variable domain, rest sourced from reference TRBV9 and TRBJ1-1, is DSGVTQTPKHLITATGQRVTLRCSPRSGDLSVYWYQQSLDQGLQFLIQYYNGEERAKGNILERFSAQQFPDLHSELNLSSLELGDSALYFCASSPGIGTEAFFGQGTRLTVV.

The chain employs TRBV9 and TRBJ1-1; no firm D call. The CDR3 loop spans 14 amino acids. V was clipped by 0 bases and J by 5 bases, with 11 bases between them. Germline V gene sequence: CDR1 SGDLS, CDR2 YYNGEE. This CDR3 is CASSVERLGTEAFF. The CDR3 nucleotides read TGTGCCAGCAGCGTAGAACGGTTGGGGACTGAAGCTTTCTTT.

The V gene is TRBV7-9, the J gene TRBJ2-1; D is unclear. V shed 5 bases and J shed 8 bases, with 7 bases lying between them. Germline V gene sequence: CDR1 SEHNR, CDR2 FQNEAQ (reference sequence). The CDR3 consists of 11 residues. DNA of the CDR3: TGTGCCAGCAGCCCGACGTATGAGCAGTTCTTC. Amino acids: CASSPTYEQFF.

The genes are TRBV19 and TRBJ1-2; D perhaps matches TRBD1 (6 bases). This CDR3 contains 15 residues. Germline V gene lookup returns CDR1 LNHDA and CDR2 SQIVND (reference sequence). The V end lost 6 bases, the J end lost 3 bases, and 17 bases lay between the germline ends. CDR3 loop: CASRNRGVEDYGYTF. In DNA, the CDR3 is TGTGCCAGTAGGAATAGGGGGGTGGAGGACTATGGCTACACCTTC.

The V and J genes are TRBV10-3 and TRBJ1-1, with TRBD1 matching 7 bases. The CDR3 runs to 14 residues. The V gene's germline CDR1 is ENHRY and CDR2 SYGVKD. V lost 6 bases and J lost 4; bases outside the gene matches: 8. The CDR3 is CAISPERTGTEAFF. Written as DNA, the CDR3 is TGTGCCATCAGCCCGGAAAGGACAGGCACTGAAGCTTTCTTT.

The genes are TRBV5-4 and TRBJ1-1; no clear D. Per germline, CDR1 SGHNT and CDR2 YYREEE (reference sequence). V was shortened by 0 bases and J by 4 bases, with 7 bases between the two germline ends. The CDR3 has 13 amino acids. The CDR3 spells CASSLAGPTEAFF. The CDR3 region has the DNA TGTGCCAGCAGCTTGGCGGGCCCCACTGAAGCTTTCTTT.

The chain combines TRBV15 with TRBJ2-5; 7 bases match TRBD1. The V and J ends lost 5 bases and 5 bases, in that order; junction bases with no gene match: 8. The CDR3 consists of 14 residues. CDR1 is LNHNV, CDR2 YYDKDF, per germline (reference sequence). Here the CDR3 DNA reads TGTGCCACCAGCGCAGGGACAGTAGGGGAGACCCAGTACTTC. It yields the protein CATSAGTVGETQYF.

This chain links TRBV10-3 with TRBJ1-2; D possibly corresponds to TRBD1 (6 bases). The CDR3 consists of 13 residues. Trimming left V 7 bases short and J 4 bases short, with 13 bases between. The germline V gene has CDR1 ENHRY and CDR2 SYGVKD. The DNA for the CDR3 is TGTGCCATCAAGACACAGGGCGGCTATGGCTACACCTTC. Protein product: CAIKTQGGYGYTF.

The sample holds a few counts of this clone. CDR3 loop: CASSASTSGRQYF. The CDR3 DNA sequence: TGCGCCAGCAGTGCCTCAACTAGCGGGAGACAGTACTTC. This chain joins TRBV10-1 and TRBJ2-7; TRBD2 matches at 11 bases. This CDR3 region has 13 residues. V dropped 4 bases and J dropped 10; count of bases not matched to a gene: 6. The germline gives CDR1 WNHNN, CDR2 SYGVQD (reference sequence).

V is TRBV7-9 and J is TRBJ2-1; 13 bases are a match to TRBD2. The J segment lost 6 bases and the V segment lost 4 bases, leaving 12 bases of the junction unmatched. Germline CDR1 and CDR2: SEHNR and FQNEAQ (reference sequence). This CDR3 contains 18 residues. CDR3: CASSSGLAGATPLNEQFF. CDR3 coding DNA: TGTGCCAGCAGCTCCGGACTAGCGGGAGCTACCCCTCTCAATGAGCAGTTCTTC. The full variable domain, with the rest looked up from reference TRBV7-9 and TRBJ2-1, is DTGVSQNPRHKITKRGQNVTFRCDPISEHNRLYWYRQTLGQGPEFLTYFQNEAQLEKSRLLSDRFSAERPKGSFSTLEIQRTEQGDSAMYLCASSSGLAGATPLNEQFFGPGTRLTVL.

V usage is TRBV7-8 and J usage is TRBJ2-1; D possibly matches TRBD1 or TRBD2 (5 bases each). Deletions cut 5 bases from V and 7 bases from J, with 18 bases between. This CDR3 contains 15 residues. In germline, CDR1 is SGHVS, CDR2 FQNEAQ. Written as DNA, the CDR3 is TGTGCCAGCAGCCGATCCCTGGGGGTAGCGAATGAGCAGTTCTTC. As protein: CASSRSLGVANEQFF.

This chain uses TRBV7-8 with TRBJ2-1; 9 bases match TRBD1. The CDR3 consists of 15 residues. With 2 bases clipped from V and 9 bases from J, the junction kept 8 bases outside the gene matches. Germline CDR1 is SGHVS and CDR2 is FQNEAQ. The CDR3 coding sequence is TGTGCCAGCAGCTTATGGGAACAGGGGGCCGGTGAGCAGTTCTTC. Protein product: CASSLWEQGAGEQFF.

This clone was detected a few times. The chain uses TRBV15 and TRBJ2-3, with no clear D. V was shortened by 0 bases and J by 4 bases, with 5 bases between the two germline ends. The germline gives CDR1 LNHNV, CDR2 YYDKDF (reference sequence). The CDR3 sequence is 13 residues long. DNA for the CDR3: TGTGCCACCAGCAGAGATTTGGCAGATACGCAGTATTTT. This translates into CATSRDLADTQYF.

Here the CDR3 DNA reads TGTGCCAGCAGCGTAGTAGGAGCGGGAGGCGACGAGCAGTACTTC. Translating gives CASSVVGAGGDEQYF. The V call is TRBV9, the J call TRBJ2-7; TRBD2 agrees at 9 bases. Germline V CDR1 and CDR2: SGDLS, YYNGEE. Trimming removed 0 bases from V and 5 bases from J; junction bases left unmatched: 6. CDR3 length: 15 amino acids.

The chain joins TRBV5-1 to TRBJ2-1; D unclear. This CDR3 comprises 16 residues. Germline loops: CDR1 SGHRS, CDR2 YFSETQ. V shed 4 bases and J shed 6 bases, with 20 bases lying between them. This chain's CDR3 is CASSIPKAPTLNEQFF. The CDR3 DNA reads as TGCGCCAGCAGCATACCCAAGGCCCCTACTCTCAATGAGCAGTTCTTC. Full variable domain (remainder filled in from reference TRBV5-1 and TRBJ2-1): KAGVTQTPRYLIKTRGQQVTLSCSPISGHRSVSWYQQTPGQGLQFLFEYFSETQRNKGNFPGRFSGRQFSNSRSEMNVSTLELGDSALYLCASSIPKAPTLNEQFFGPGTRLTVL.

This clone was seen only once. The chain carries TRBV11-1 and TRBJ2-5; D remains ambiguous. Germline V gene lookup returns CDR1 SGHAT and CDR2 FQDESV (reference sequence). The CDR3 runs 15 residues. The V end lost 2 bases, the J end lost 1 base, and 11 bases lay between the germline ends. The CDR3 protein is CASSLSVGIQETQYF. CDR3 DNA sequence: TGTGCCAGCAGCTTAAGTGTGGGAATCCAAGAGACCCAGTACTTC.

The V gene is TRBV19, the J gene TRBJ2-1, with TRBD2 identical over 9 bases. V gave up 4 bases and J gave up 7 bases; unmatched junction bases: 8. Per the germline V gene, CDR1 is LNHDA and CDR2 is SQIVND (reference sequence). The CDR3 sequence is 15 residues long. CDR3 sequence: CASSTGTSLRNEQFF. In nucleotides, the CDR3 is TGTGCCAGTAGTACCGGGACTAGCTTGCGAAATGAGCAGTTCTTC. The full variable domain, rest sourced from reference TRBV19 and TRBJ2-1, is DGGITQSPKYLFRKEGQNVTLSCEQNLNHDAMYWYRQDPGQGLRLIYYSQIVNDFQKGDIAEGYSVSREKKESFPLTVTSAQKNPTAFYLCASSTGTSLRNEQFFGPGTRLTVL.

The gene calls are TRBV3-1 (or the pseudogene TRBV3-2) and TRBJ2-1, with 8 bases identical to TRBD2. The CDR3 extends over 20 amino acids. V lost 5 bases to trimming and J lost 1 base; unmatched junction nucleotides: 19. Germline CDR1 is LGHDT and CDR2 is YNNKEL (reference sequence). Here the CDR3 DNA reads TGTGCCAGCAGCTTAGAGCCGGGACTAGAAACTCTCGTGTCCTACAATGAGCAGTTCTTC. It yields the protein CASSLEPGLETLVSYNEQFF.

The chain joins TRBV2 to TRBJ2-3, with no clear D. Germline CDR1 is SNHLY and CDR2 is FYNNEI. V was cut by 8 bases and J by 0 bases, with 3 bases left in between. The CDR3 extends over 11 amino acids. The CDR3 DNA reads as TGTGCCAGCCTGAGCACAGATACGCAGTATTTT. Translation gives CASLSTDTQYF.

The CDR3 coding sequence is TGTGCCAGCAGCTTAACAGGACGGAATCAGCCCCAGCATTTT. This codes for CASSLTGRNQPQHF. This chain uses TRBV7-2 with TRBJ1-5; weak D call: TRBD1 (5 bases). Germline CDR1 SGHTA, CDR2 FQGNSA. This CDR3 has 14 amino acids. V was clipped by 2 bases and J by 4 bases, with 9 bases between them.

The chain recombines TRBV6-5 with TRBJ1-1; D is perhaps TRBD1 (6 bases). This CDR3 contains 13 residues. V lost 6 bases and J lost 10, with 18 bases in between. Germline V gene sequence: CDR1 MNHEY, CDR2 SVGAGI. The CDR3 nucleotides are TGTGCCAGCAGGGCCCAGGGGCCATTGAGAGCTTTCTTT. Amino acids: CASRAQGPLRAFF.

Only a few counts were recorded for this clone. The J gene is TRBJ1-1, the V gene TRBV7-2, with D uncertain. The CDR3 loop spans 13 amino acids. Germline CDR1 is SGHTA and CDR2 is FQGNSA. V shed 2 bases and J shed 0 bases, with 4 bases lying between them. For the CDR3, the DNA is TGTGCCAGCAGCTTACAGCTGAACACTGAAGCTTTCTTT. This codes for CASSLQLNTEAFF.

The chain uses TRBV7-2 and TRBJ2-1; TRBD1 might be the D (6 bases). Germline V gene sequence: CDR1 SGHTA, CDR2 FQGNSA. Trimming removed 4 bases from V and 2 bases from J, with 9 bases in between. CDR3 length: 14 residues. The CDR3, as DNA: TGTGCCAGCAGCTCCAGGGGCGCCTACAATGAGCAGTTCTTC. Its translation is CASSSRGAYNEQFF. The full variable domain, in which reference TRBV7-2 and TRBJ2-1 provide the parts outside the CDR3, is GAGVSQSPSNKVTEKGKDVELRCDPISGHTALYWYRQSLGQGLEFLIYFQGNSAPDKSGLPSDRFSAERTGGSVSTLTIQRTQQEDSAVYLCASSSRGAYNEQFFGPGTRLTVL.

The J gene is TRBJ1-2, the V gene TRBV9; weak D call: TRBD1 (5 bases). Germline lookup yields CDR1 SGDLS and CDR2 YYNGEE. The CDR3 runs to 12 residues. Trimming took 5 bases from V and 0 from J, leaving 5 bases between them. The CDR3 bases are TGTGCCAGCAGGACAGCTAACTATGGCTACACCTTC. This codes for CASRTANYGYTF. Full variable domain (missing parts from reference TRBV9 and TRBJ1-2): DSGVTQTPKHLITATGQRVTLRCSPRSGDLSVYWYQQSLDQGLQFLIQYYNGEERAKGNILERFSAQQFPDLHSELNLSSLELGDSALYFCASRTANYGYTFGSGTRLTVV.

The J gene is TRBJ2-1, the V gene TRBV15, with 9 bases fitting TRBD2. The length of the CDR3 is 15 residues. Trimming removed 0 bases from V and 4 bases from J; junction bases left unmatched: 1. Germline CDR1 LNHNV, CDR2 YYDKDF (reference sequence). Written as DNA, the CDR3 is TGTGCCACCAGCAGAGATCTAGCGGGGTACAATGAGCAGTTCTTC. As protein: CATSRDLAGYNEQFF.

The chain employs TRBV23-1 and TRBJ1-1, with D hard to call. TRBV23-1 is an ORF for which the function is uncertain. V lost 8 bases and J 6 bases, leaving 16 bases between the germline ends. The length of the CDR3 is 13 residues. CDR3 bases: TGCGCCAGCGGCCTCGGGCGGTTCGCTGAAGCTTTCTTT. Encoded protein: CASGLGRFAEAFF.

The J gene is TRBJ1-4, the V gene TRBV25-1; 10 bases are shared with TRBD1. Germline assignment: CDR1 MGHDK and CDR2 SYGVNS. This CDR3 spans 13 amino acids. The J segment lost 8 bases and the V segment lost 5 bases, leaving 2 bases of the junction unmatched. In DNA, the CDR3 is TGTGCCAGCAGTTGGACAGGGGGGGAAAAACTGTTTTTT. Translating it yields CASSWTGGEKLFF.

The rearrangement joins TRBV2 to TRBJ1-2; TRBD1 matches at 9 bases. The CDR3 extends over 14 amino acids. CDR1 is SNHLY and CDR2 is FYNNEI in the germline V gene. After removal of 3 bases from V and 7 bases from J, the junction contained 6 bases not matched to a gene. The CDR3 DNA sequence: TGTGCCAGCAGTGAGGAGGGACAGGGAGGTGGCTACACCTTC. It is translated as CASSEEGQGGGYTF. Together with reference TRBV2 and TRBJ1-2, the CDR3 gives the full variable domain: EPEVTQTPSHQVTQMGQEVILRCVPISNHLYFYWYRQILGQKVEFLVSFYNNEISEKSEIFDDQFSVERPDGSNFTLKIRSTKLEDSAMYFCASSEEGQGGGYTFGSGTRLTVV.